These 21 T cell receptor beta chains originate from one sample sequenced in a study of blood T cell repertoires in COVID-19. The repertoire was sequenced with immunoSEQ multiplex PCR; TCRdb's copy has only in-frame clones and lacks some. The sample shows about 250,000 clones, roughly 85% of them seen only once. The sequenced material came from PBMCs or T cells enriched from blood (not recorded which). Receptors originate from a woman between 45 and 60 years old with acute COVID-19.

The J gene is TRBJ1-1, the V gene TRBV4-1; D might be TRBD1 (5 bases). CDR1 is MGHRA and CDR2 is YSYEKL in the germline V gene. V dropped 4 bases and J dropped 1 base, with 13 bases sitting between them. The CDR3 runs to 15 residues. In DNA, the CDR3 is TGCGCCAGCAGCCCATCATACGGGGGGAACACTGAAGCTTTCTTT. Its protein is CASSPSYGGNTEAFF.

About this clone itself: Given a much more abundant clone one base away, this may be a read error. The V gene is TRBV9, the J gene TRBJ2-7; 11 nucleotides agree with TRBD2. The length of the CDR3 is 14 residues. The ends lost 2 bases at V and 3 bases at J; junction bases unmatched: 1. Looked up from germline, CDR1 is SGDLS and CDR2 is YYNGEE. In DNA form, the CDR3 reads TGTGCCAGCAGCGTCGGGACTAGCGGCTACGAGCAGTACTTC. It yields the protein CASSVGTSGYEQYF.

The CDR3 here is CASRQGGNGYTF. CDR3 in DNA: TGTGCCAGCAGGCAGGGAGGTAATGGCTACACCTTC. The chain links TRBV6-5 to TRBJ1-2, with D tentatively TRBD1 (5 bases). Germline V gives CDR1 MNHEY, CDR2 SVGAGI. V was trimmed by 6 bases and J by 6 bases, leaving 11 bases between them. This CDR3 contains 12 residues.

This rearrangement joins TRBV10-3 to TRBJ2-5, with TRBD1 matching 9 bases. CDR1 is ENHRY and CDR2 is SYGVKD in the germline V gene. V shed 2 bases and J 4 bases; nucleotides not matched to a gene: 2. CDR3 length: 14 residues. CDR3 DNA: TGTGCCATCAGTGAGATGACAGGGGGAGAGACCCAGTACTTC. It yields the protein CAISEMTGGETQYF.

The chain couples TRBV9 to TRBJ1-5; D is perhaps TRBD1 (6 bases). The V end lost 5 bases, the J end lost 3 bases, and 12 bases lay between the germline ends. Germline assignment: CDR1 SGDLS and CDR2 YYNGEE. The CDR3 extends over 14 amino acids. This chain's CDR3 is CASSTGSDNQPQHF. The DNA for the CDR3 is TGTGCCAGCAGTACAGGGTCGGACAATCAGCCCCAGCATTTT. Complete variable domain (other parts from reference TRBV9 and TRBJ1-5): DSGVTQTPKHLITATGQRVTLRCSPRSGDLSVYWYQQSLDQGLQFLIQYYNGEERAKGNILERFSAQQFPDLHSELNLSSLELGDSALYFCASSTGSDNQPQHFGDGTRLSIL.

The V gene is TRBV5-1, the J gene TRBJ1-6; 10 nucleotides line up with TRBD1. The CDR3 spans 15 residues. Germline V gene sequence: CDR1 SGHRS, CDR2 YFSETQ. J gave up 9 bases and V 5 bases, and 8 bases lay outside the gene matches. CDR3 sequence: CASRPRQGASSPLHF. The CDR3 nucleotides read TGCGCCAGCAGGCCGAGACAGGGGGCTAGTTCACCCCTCCACTTT.

The chain carries TRBV15 and TRBJ1-3; no clear D gene. Trimming took 4 bases from V and 2 from J, leaving 12 bases between them. In germline, CDR1 is LNHNV, CDR2 YYDKDF (reference sequence). This CDR3 contains 15 residues. CDR3 amino acids: CATSTGRTTGNTIYF. DNA for the CDR3: TGTGCCACCAGCACTGGGCGGACTACTGGAAACACCATATATTTT.

The rearrangement joins TRBV5-6 to TRBJ2-5; D is undetermined. Per the germline V gene, CDR1 is SGHDT and CDR2 is YYEEEE. V lost 0 bases, J lost 0 bases, and 6 bases lay in between. The CDR3 loop spans 14 amino acids. Here the CDR3 DNA reads TGTGCCAGCAGCTTGGTACAGCACCAAGAGACCCAGTACTTC. Translation gives CASSLVQHQETQYF. The variable domain in full, with the rest retrieved from reference TRBV5-6 and TRBJ2-5, is DAGVTQSPTHLIKTRGQQVTLRCSPKSGHDTVSWYQQALGQGPQFIFQYYEEEERQRGNFPDRFSGHQFPNYSSELNVNALLLGDSALYLCASSLVQHQETQYFGPGTRLLVL.

This chain connects TRBV7-6 to TRBJ1-6; D unresolved. The V end lost 1 base, the J end lost 1 base, and 20 bases lay between the germline ends. The CDR3 is 20 amino acids. Germline loops: CDR1 SGHVS, CDR2 FNYEAQ. DNA of the CDR3: TGTGCCAGCAGCTTAGTACGGCTCCGACTCTCAAAGTCCTATAATTCACCCCTCCACTTT. Encoded protein: CASSLVRLRLSKSYNSPLHF.

The rearrangement joins TRBV4-3 to TRBJ2-1, with 7 nucleotides matching TRBD2. The CDR3 extends over 17 amino acids. Germline CDR1 LGHNA, CDR2 YSLEER. V lost 0 bases, J lost 3 bases, and 8 bases stayed unmatched. The CDR3 DNA sequence: TGCGCCAGCAGCCAAGAAGGAAGCGGGGATTACTACAATGAGCAGTTCTTC. It is translated as CASSQEGSGDYYNEQFF.

This clone has just a few counts. This chain joins TRBV2 and TRBJ2-3, with D possibly being TRBD2 (6 bases). V shed 3 bases and J shed 1 base, with 17 bases lying between them. This CDR3 comprises 17 residues. Per germline, CDR1 SNHLY and CDR2 FYNNEI. This chain's CDR3 is CASSDTRGSDGTDTQYF. The CDR3, as DNA: TGTGCCAGCAGTGATACCCGGGGGTCTGATGGCACAGATACGCAGTATTTT.

The chain links TRBV7-9 to TRBJ2-1; 8 nucleotides align to TRBD2. The J segment lost 5 bases and the V segment lost 5 bases, leaving 14 bases of the junction unmatched. Germline V gene lookup returns CDR1 SEHNR and CDR2 FQNEAQ (reference sequence). CDR3 length: 17 residues. The CDR3 protein is CASSLGMASGRHNEQFF. The CDR3 DNA sequence: TGTGCCAGCAGCCTAGGAATGGCTAGCGGGCGGCACAATGAGCAGTTCTTC.

V gene TRBV7-2 combines with J gene TRBJ2-1; D remains ambiguous. Trimming removed 0 bases at V and 2 bases at J, with 8 bases between. The CDR3 is made up of 15 amino acids. Germline V lookup: CDR1 SGHTA, CDR2 FQGNSA. This CDR3 reads CASSLAHGTYNEQFF. The CDR3 DNA reads TGTGCCAGCAGCTTAGCGCACGGTACCTACAATGAGCAGTTCTTC.

The V and J genes are TRBV10-3 and TRBJ1-4, with D unresolved. Trimming took off 0 bases at V and 3 bases at J, with 5 bases between the two ends. This CDR3 comprises 14 residues. Germline V lookup: CDR1 ENHRY, CDR2 SYGVKD. The CDR3 sequence is CAISESSANEKLFF. For the CDR3, the DNA is TGTGCCATCAGTGAGTCTTCAGCTAATGAAAAACTGTTTTTT.

This clone was recorded once. The chain employs TRBV5-8 and TRBJ2-1; the D gene is possibly TRBD1 (5 bases). Germline CDR1 is SGHTS and CDR2 is YDEGEE. The CDR3 spans 16 residues. V was cut by 4 bases and J by 0 bases, with 14 bases left in between. The CDR3, as DNA: TGTGCCAGCAGCAGCTACAGGTTGAGCTCCTACAATGAGCAGTTCTTC. Translation: CASSSYRLSSYNEQFF.

The chain joins TRBV11-2 to TRBJ1-6; maybe TRBD1 (6 bases). V lost 3 bases and J 8 bases, leaving 20 bases between the germline ends. Looked up from germline, CDR1 is SGHAT and CDR2 is FQNNGV. CDR3 length: 17 residues. CDR3 in amino acids: CASSFPPGGGSDSPLHF. In nucleotides, the CDR3 is TGTGCCAGCAGCTTCCCCCCTGGGGGGGGCTCGGATTCACCCCTCCACTTT.

The chain combines TRBV7-9 with TRBJ1-1, with a weak D call TRBD1 (5 bases). The V gene lost 5 bases and the J gene lost 0 bases, with 13 bases spanning the gap. Germline V gene sequence: CDR1 SEHNR, CDR2 FQNEAQ (reference sequence). The CDR3 contains 15 residues. The CDR3 region has the DNA TGTGCCAGCAGCCGAAACGACAGAGTGAACACTGAAGCTTTCTTT. Encoded protein: CASSRNDRVNTEAFF.

Only a few counts were recorded for this clone. This chain uses TRBV12-3 or TRBV12-4 with TRBJ2-1, with a tentative D call TRBD2 (5 bases). The ends were cut back, 2 bases at V and 4 bases at J, with 6 bases in the middle. The CDR3 has 13 residues. Here the CDR3 DNA reads TGTGCCAGCAGTTTAAGCGGTTACAATGAGCAGTTCTTC. Protein: CASSLSGYNEQFF.

J is TRBJ2-1 and V is TRBV24-1, with TRBD2 identical over 7 bases. The ends lost 5 bases at V and 7 bases at J; junction bases unmatched: 10. Germline V gives CDR1 KGHDR, CDR2 SFDVKD. The length of the CDR3 is 15 residues. The CDR3 protein is CATSGGSGEGNEQFF. In DNA form, the CDR3 reads TGTGCCACCAGTGGAGGCAGCGGGGAGGGAAATGAGCAGTTCTTC.

The chain recombines TRBV10-3 with TRBJ1-2; 7 positions match TRBD1. With V trimmed by 8 bases and J by 2 bases, 2 bases remained unmatched. Germline V gives CDR1 ENHRY, CDR2 SYGVKD. The CDR3 is made up of 12 amino acids. CDR3: CAIPDRNYGYTF. The CDR3, as DNA: TGTGCCATCCCGGACAGGAACTATGGCTACACCTTC.

This clone appeared a single time. The chain has TRBV23-1 and TRBJ1-2; 7 bases fit TRBD1. TRBV23-1 is given ORF status, its function remaining uncertain. The CDR3 contains 13 residues. After removal of 6 bases from V and 5 bases from J, the junction contained 6 bases not matched to a gene. The CDR3 region is CASREGGRYGYTF. CDR3 nucleotides: TGCGCCAGCAGAGAAGGGGGCCGGTATGGCTACACCTTC.